This T cell receptor (beta chain) came from a study of blood T cell repertoires in COVID-19. At the level of the study: COVID-19 samples collected from the United States, Italy and Spain covered acute and convalescent phases. T cells, B-cell-depleted T cells, or PBMCs supplied cDNA or gDNA.

The CDR3 extends over 15 amino acids. Germline V lookup: CDR1 MNHEY, CDR2 SMNVEV (reference sequence). The junction had 7 bases not matched to a gene; V was cut back by 4 bases and J by 10 bases. Produced via immunoSEQ multiplex PCR; TCRdb's table is partial and in-frame only. The sample yields nearly 70,000 clones, approximately 82% seen once. The chain is built from TRBV27 and TRBJ1-6; 10 nucleotides line up with TRBD1. Sequencing was done on a sample of peripheral blood. The origin of this receptor is a woman at least 80 years old with acute or convalescent COVID-19. CDR3 amino acids: CASSSTGGLSSPLHF. The DNA for the CDR3 is TGTGCCAGCAGTTCGACAGGGGGCCTGAGCTCACCCCTCCACTTT.